A single sample gave rise to the 26 T cell receptor beta chains below, sequenced in a study of graft-versus-host responses after intestinal transplantation. Sequenced by immunoSEQ multiplex PCR; TCRdb stores in-frame clones only, minus some. The sample records tens of thousands of clones, 75% to 95% being singletons. For these receptors, no antigen is known. The source was unstimulated CD8+ T cells sorted from spleen or lymph node cells, collected before intestinal transplant. All receptors come from a human donor who received an intestinal transplant.

The chain combines TRBV15 with TRBJ2-7; TRBD1 matches 9 bases. The CDR3 sequence is 14 residues long. Trimming at V came to 5 bases and at J to 5 bases, leaving 7 bases not matched to a gene. From germline, CDR1 is LNHNV and CDR2 YYDKDF (reference sequence). The CDR3: CATSLGQGQDEQYF. CDR3 coding DNA: TGTGCCACCAGCCTTGGACAGGGGCAGGACGAGCAGTACTTC. Supplemented by reference TRBV15 and TRBJ2-7, the full variable domain reads DAMVIQNPRYQVTQFGKPVTLSCSQTLNHNVMYWYQQKSSQAPKLLFHYYDKDFNNEADTPDNFQSRRPNTSFCFLDIRSPGLGDTAMYLCATSLGQGQDEQYFGPGTRLTVT.

The chain carries TRBV4-1 and TRBJ2-5; D possibly corresponds to TRBD1 (6 bases). This CDR3 has 13 residues. The germline CDR1 and CDR2 sequences are MGHRA and YSYEKL. Deletions cut 2 bases from V and 4 bases from J, with 8 bases between. In nucleotides, the CDR3 is TGCGCCAGCAGCCAATCGACAGGAGAGACCCAGTACTTC. This sequence encodes CASSQSTGETQYF.

This chain joins TRBV5-1 and TRBJ2-2; D is uncertain. There are 14 residues in the CDR3. Germline V CDR1 and CDR2: SGHRS, YFSETQ. Trimming removed 1 base from V and 5 bases from J, with 9 bases in between. CDR3 sequence: CASSLYVGTGELFF. CDR3 in DNA: TGCGCCAGCAGCTTGTACGTCGGGACCGGGGAGCTGTTTTTT.

The CDR3 reads CASSARGSYEQYF. The CDR3 DNA sequence: TGTGCCAGCAGTGCCAGGGGCTCCTACGAGCAGTACTTC. The rearrangement links TRBV6-1 to TRBJ2-7, with TRBD1 as a possible D gene (6 bases). V was pared by 4 bases and J by 0 bases, with 7 bases between. Germline V gene sequence: CDR1 MNHNS, CDR2 SASEGT. The CDR3 has 13 amino acids.

The chain recombines TRBV27 with TRBJ2-1; D is perhaps TRBD2 (5 bases). Germline-derived CDR1 and CDR2 are MNHEY and SMNVEV (reference sequence). The CDR3 totals 15 residues. Trimming pared 4 bases from V and 3 bases from J, leaving 13 bases between. The CDR3 DNA follows: TGTGCCAGCAGTTCTTACCTGGACTTCTACAATGAGCAGTTCTTC. Translated, it gives CASSSYLDFYNEQFF.

The chain combines TRBV6-6 with TRBJ1-5; no clear D. CDR3 length: 12 residues. Germline lookup yields CDR1 MNHNY and CDR2 SVGAGI (reference sequence). Trimming shortened V by 0 bases and J by 9 bases, and 6 bases separated the two germline ends. The CDR3 DNA reads TGTGCCAGCAGTTACTCGTATTTGCCCCAGCATTTT. This translates into CASSYSYLPQHF.

The CDR3 reads CASSKAGGLNEQFF. In nucleotides, the CDR3 is TGTGCCAGCTCAAAGGCGGGGGGGCTAAATGAGCAGTTCTTC. This chain links TRBV18 with TRBJ2-1, with TRBD2 matching over 9 bases. CDR1 and CDR2 from the germline V gene are KGHSH and LQKENI. V shed 5 bases, J shed 7 bases, and the junction held 6 bases outside the gene matches. The CDR3 spans 14 residues.

This chain links TRBV7-3 with TRBJ2-3; TRBD2 agrees at 8 bases. CDR1 is SGHTA, CDR2 FQGTGA, per germline. This CDR3 region has 15 residues. Trimming removed 3 bases from V and 0 bases from J; junction bases left unmatched: 2. The CDR3 loop reads CASSLGGRSTDTQYF. Here the CDR3 DNA reads TGTGCCAGCAGCTTGGGCGGGAGGAGCACAGATACGCAGTATTTT.

CDR3 coding DNA: TGCGCCAGCAGTGACTCCAGACAGACCACTGAAGCTTTCTTT. Translated, it gives CASSDSRQTTEAFF. The chain couples TRBV10-1 to TRBJ1-1, with D possibly TRBD1 on 5 matching bases. The V and J ends lost 3 bases and 4 bases respectively, with 12 bases between them. Germline CDR1 is WNHNN and CDR2 is SYGVQD (reference sequence). CDR3 length equals 14 residues.

This clone was recorded only once. The gene calls are TRBV7-9 and TRBJ2-5; D call uncertain. The germline CDR1 and CDR2 sequences are SEHNR and FQNEAQ (reference sequence). The CDR3 covers 16 residues. Trimming stripped 1 base from V and 3 bases from J, with 15 bases between. The CDR3 nucleotides are TGTGCCAGCAGCTTAGGAGCATCGGGTGGCGAAGAGACCCAGTACTTC. This encodes CASSLGASGGEETQYF.

The rearrangement links TRBV9 to TRBJ2-1; D gene ambiguous. V shed 0 bases and J shed 0 bases, with 10 bases lying between them. Looked up from germline, CDR1 is SGDLS and CDR2 is YYNGEE. There are 16 residues in the CDR3. Here the CDR3 DNA reads TGTGCCAGCAGCGTAGTGGGCGCGAGCTCCTACAATGAGCAGTTCTTC. As protein: CASSVVGASSYNEQFF.

The rearrangement uses TRBV15 and TRBJ1-5; weak D call: TRBD1 (5 bases). The CDR3 is 15 amino acids. V was cut by 0 bases and J by 1 base, with 7 bases left in between. Germline CDR1 is LNHNV and CDR2 is YYDKDF (reference sequence). The CDR3: CATSRDGGSNQPQHF. CDR3 DNA sequence: TGTGCCACCAGCAGAGATGGGGGGAGCAATCAGCCCCAGCATTTT.

CDR3: CAWKGQGYEQYF. The CDR3 nucleotides are TGTGCCTGGAAGGGACAGGGATACGAGCAGTACTTC. The chain links TRBV30 to TRBJ2-7; 9 nucleotides agree with TRBD1. CDR3 size: 12 residues. V lost 4 bases and J lost 4; bases outside the gene matches: 2. Germline V gives CDR1 GTSNPN, CDR2 SVGIG (reference sequence).

The CDR3 sequence is CASSQDGAGGAGYTF. CDR3 nucleotide sequence: TGCGCCAGCAGCCAAGATGGGGCGGGGGGGGCTGGCTACACCTTC. The V and J genes are TRBV4-1 and TRBJ1-2, with D perhaps matching TRBD1 (6 bases). Germline CDR1 MGHRA, CDR2 YSYEKL. CDR3 size: 15 residues. V lost 0 bases and J lost 7, with 15 bases in between.

This chain uses TRBV6-5 with TRBJ2-5, with a possible D match to TRBD1 (5 bases). Germline lookup yields CDR1 MNHEY and CDR2 SVGAGI. This CDR3 spans 11 amino acids. The V end was cut by 6 bases, the J end by 5 bases, with 7 bases between. The CDR3 region has the DNA TGTGCCAGCAGCCCAGGGGAGACCCAGTACTTC. Its protein is CASSPGETQYF.

This chain links TRBV30 with TRBJ2-2; 9 nucleotides agree with TRBD2. The CDR3 sequence is 15 residues long. The J segment lost 6 bases and the V segment lost 4 bases, leaving 9 bases of the junction unmatched. CDR1 and CDR2 from the germline V gene are GTSNPN and SVGIG (reference sequence). The CDR3: CAWNWRGGFSGELFF. In DNA form, the CDR3 reads TGTGCCTGGAATTGGCGGGGGGGCTTCTCCGGGGAGCTGTTTTTT. The full variable domain, completed using reference TRBV30 and TRBJ2-2, is SQTIHQWPATLVQPVGSPLSLECTVEGTSNPNLYWYRQAAGRGLQLLFYSVGIGQISSEVPQNLSASRPQDRQFILSSKKLLLSDSGFYLCAWNWRGGFSGELFFGEGSRLTVL.

The genes are TRBV5-6 and TRBJ1-2; tentatively, D is TRBD1 (6 bases). Germline V lookup: CDR1 SGHDT, CDR2 YYEEEE. Between the trimmed V and J ends, which lost 4 bases and 9 bases, there was a span of 13 bases. This CDR3 is 12 amino acids long. This chain's CDR3 is CASSKNGQRYTF. The CDR3 DNA follows: TGTGCCAGCAGCAAAAACGGACAGCGCTACACCTTC.

In nucleotides, the CDR3 is TGCAGCGTTGAGGGTAGCGGGAGCGGGGGCTACGAGCAGTACTTC. Amino acids: CSVEGSGSGGYEQYF. This chain uses TRBV29-1 with TRBJ2-7, with TRBD2 matching over 9 bases. The V and J ends lost 3 bases and 3 bases, in that order; junction bases with no gene match: 9. Germline V lookup: CDR1 SQVTM, CDR2 ANQGSEA. The CDR3 is 15 amino acids.

This chain links TRBV5-6 with TRBJ2-3, with D perhaps TRBD2 (6 bases). V gave up 0 bases and J gave up 0 bases, with 17 bases separating them. The CDR3 runs 18 residues. The germline gives CDR1 SGHDT, CDR2 YYEEEE. The CDR3 DNA reads as TGTGCCAGCAGCTTGGGATTAAACCCGGGACTCAGCACAGATACGCAGTATTTT. This gives the protein CASSLGLNPGLSTDTQYF.

For the CDR3, the DNA is TGTGCCAGCACCCCCTGGGGACAGCCTAACTATGGCTACACCTTC. It translates to CASTPWGQPNYGYTF. This chain links TRBV2 with TRBJ1-2; 7 bases fit TRBD1. CDR3 length equals 15 residues. CDR1 is SNHLY, CDR2 FYNNEI, per germline. J was trimmed by 0 bases and V by 7 bases; bases with no gene match: 8.

The chain combines TRBV2 with TRBJ1-5; maybe TRBD1 (5 bases). Trimming left V 3 bases short and J 1 base short, with 7 bases between. The CDR3 length is 14 residues. Germline lookup yields CDR1 SNHLY and CDR2 FYNNEI. The CDR3 coding sequence is TGTGCCAGCAGTGACAGACAGAGCAATCAGCCCCAGCATTTT. Translating gives CASSDRQSNQPQHF.

The V gene is TRBV6-5, the J gene TRBJ2-1, with a weak D call TRBD1 (6 bases). The V and J ends lost 8 bases and 11 bases respectively, with 19 bases between them. This CDR3 is 13 amino acids long. The V gene's germline CDR1 is MNHEY and CDR2 SVGAGI. The CDR3 sequence is CASRPRAWDKQFF. For the CDR3, the DNA is TGTGCCAGCCGCCCGAGGGCTTGGGACAAGCAGTTCTTC.

This chain joins TRBV4-1 and TRBJ2-2; 10 bases fit TRBD2. This CDR3 contains 18 residues. The V gene's germline CDR1 is MGHRA and CDR2 YSYEKL. The V gene end was trimmed by 0 bases and the J gene end by 2 bases; junction bases not matched to a gene: 6. Here the CDR3 reads CASSQEGTSAGNTGELFF. The CDR3 DNA reads as TGCGCCAGCAGCCAAGAGGGGACTAGCGCCGGAAACACCGGGGAGCTGTTTTTT.

V and J are TRBV12-5 and TRBJ2-5; D is perhaps TRBD2 (6 bases). Trimming cost V 2 bases and J 2 bases, with 18 bases left between them. The germline CDR1 and CDR2 sequences are LGHNT and FRNRAP. The CDR3 has 17 amino acids. In DNA form, the CDR3 reads TGTGCTAGTGGTTTGTCCAGCAGGGTACGGGGGCAAGAGACCCAGTACTTC. It yields the protein CASGLSSRVRGQETQYF.

The chain has TRBV4-1 and TRBJ1-4; the match to TRBD1 covers 7 bases. Germline values: CDR1 MGHRA, CDR2 YSYEKL. The CDR3 contains 16 residues. Trimming cost V 0 bases and J 6 bases; bases outside gene matches: 7. The DNA of the CDR3 is TGCGCCAGCAGCCAAGATAAGGGGGCCTGGGATGAAAAACTGTTTTTT. Protein: CASSQDKGAWDEKLFF.

The CDR3 bases are TGTGCCAGCAGCGTAGGCCCAGGGGTGGAGACCGGGGAGCTGTTTTTT. This gives the protein CASSVGPGVETGELFF. The rearrangement links TRBV9 to TRBJ2-2; possibly TRBD1 for D (6 bases). Trimming left V 0 bases short and J 5 bases short, with 14 bases between. CDR1 and CDR2 from the germline V gene are SGDLS and YYNGEE. This CDR3 has 16 amino acids.